What follows is one T cell receptor beta chain and its context. Vbeta (60) and Jbeta (13) primers were used in the PCR. Clones were read by immunoSEQ multiplex PCR, and TCRdb kept only the in-frame ones, dropping some. The profile shows under 90,000 clones, approximately 90% of them singletons. The record originates from a study of cytomegalovirus exposure and HLA in healthy donors. The germline gives CDR1 MDHEN, CDR2 SYDVKM. The CDR3 is 17 amino acids. The V segment lost 4 bases and the J segment 3 bases; nucleotides outside the gene matches: 10. The V call is TRBV28, the J call TRBJ1-2, with 11 bases that match TRBD1. The sample consisted of PBMCs. The TCR sequence derives from a man aged 18 to 30 in good health and CMV-seronegative. The CDR3 region has the DNA TGTGCCAGCAGTTCTCTGGACAGGGGGCTAACAGACTATGGCTACACCTTC. Its protein is CASSSLDRGLTDYGYTF.